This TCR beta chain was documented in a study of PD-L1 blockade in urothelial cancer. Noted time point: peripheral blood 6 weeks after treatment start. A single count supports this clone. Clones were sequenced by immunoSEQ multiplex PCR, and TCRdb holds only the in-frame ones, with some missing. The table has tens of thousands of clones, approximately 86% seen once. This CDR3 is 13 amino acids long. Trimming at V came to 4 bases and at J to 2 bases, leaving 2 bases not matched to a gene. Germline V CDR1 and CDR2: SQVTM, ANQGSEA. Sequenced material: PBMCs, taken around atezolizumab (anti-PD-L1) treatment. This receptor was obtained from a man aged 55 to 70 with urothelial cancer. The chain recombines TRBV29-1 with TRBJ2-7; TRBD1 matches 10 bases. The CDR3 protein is CSVGGQGAYEQYF. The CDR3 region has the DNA TGCAGCGTTGGAGGACAGGGGGCCTACGAGCAGTACTTC.